The clone carrying this TCR beta chain has more than one count but fewer than ten. The PCR contained 60 Vbeta and 13 Jbeta primers. Profiled with immunoSEQ multiplex PCR; TCRdb holds only in-frame clones, not every one. The data contain about 140,000 clones, roughly 86% of them singletons. This entry comes from a study of cytomegalovirus exposure and HLA in healthy donors. The CDR3 is made up of 17 amino acids. Germline CDR1 is MDHEN and CDR2 is SYDVKM. Germline trimming cut 7 bases from V and 3 bases from J; bases unmatched to any gene: 16. The sequence was obtained from a man aged 18 to 29 in good health and CMV-seropositive. Sequencing input: PBMCs. V usage is TRBV28 and J usage is TRBJ1-1; 8 nucleotides match TRBD1. The CDR3 DNA reads TGTGCCAGCATACCGGACAGGGCCAGGGTTTTTTACACTGAAGCTTTCTTT. The encoded protein is CASIPDRARVFYTEAFF.